This TCR beta chain was retrieved from a study of CXCR3-negative and CXCR3-positive naive CD8 T cells. The overall study: Every library held about 1.5 +/- 0.3 million TRB reads, and the total came to around 150 million.

The sorter processed each CD8+ T cell subset in triplicate at 300,000 cells apiece. The method, 5' RACE with UMI labels, was used to prepare the TRB cDNA libraries. For each CDR3 protein, TCRdb gives one entry from its re-call of the 5' RACE reads, without DNA. The sample data list around 57,000 distinct CDR3 sequences. The sequencing input was memory CD8+ T cells from blood. This clonotype was obtained from a human donor in good health. Some clones in this sample may be carry-over from other donors' samples.

The CDR3 loop is CASSQGPGADEQYF. The chain links TRBV4-1 to TRBJ2-7; TCRdb reports TRBD1, a call that lacks DNA to check it against. The CDR3 has 14 amino acids. Germline V gives CDR1 MGHRA, CDR2 YSYEKL.